This TCR beta chain appears in the sequencing data of a study of cytomegalovirus exposure and HLA in healthy donors. At the time of sampling, donors were nominally healthy, though unrecorded immune exposures were likely. Study-wide points: In a later analysis, a missense DCLRE1C variant was linked to TCR beta V- and J-gene trimming. An apparent linkage of common viral pathogens to several of the most significant clusters emerged in a later analysis. Only CMV serostatus was available as immune exposure information.

Per the germline V gene, CDR1 is LNHDA and CDR2 is SQIVND (reference sequence). This CDR3 contains 14 residues. The V end lost 5 bases, the J end lost 0 bases, and 8 bases lay between the germline ends. In the PCR, 60 Vbeta and 13 Jbeta primers were used. Clones were sequenced by immunoSEQ multiplex PCR, and TCRdb holds only the in-frame ones, with some missing. Of approximately 120,000 clones in the sample, less than 80% were seen once. Concerning this clone itself: The antigen is unknown.

This clonotype was sampled from a woman aged 50 to 60 in good health and CMV-seronegative. The sample taken for sequencing was PBMCs. This chain joins TRBV19 and TRBJ2-4; no clear D. The CDR3 coding sequence is TGTGCCAGTAGTCTCGGCGGAGCCAAAAACATTCAGTACTTC. It yields the protein CASSLGGAKNIQYF.